This entry features one TCR beta chain sequence. Its antigen is currently unknown. CTLA-4 blockade using ipilimumab, together with focal radiation, was received by patients with chemo-refractory metastatic non-small-cell lung cancer. TCRdb keeps only in-frame clones here, not all; method: immunoSEQ multiplex PCR. Here the sample spans fewer than 100,000 clones, 78% being singletons. These data originate in a study of radiotherapy plus CTLA-4 blockade in lung cancer. Study-wide points: Best predicting response, reportedly, were early blood T cell clone dynamics, with interferon-beta. TCR clones of tumor origin grew in blood after radiotherapy plus ipilimumab.

The CDR3 has 16 amino acids. From germline, CDR1 is SGHRS and CDR2 YFSETQ. V gave up 0 bases and J gave up 1 base, with 10 bases separating them. The clonotype comes from a human donor with non-small cell lung cancer whose response to radiotherapy plus ipilimumab could not be evaluated. Some clones in this sample may be carry-over from other donors' samples. The V gene is TRBV5-1, the J gene TRBJ2-2, with unresolved D. The sample was peripheral blood, taken from a patient treated with radiotherapy plus ipilimumab. CDR3 in DNA: TGCGCCAGCAGCTTGGCCGTCGGTGTGAACACCGGGGAGCTGTTTTTT. It yields the protein CASSLAVGVNTGELFF.